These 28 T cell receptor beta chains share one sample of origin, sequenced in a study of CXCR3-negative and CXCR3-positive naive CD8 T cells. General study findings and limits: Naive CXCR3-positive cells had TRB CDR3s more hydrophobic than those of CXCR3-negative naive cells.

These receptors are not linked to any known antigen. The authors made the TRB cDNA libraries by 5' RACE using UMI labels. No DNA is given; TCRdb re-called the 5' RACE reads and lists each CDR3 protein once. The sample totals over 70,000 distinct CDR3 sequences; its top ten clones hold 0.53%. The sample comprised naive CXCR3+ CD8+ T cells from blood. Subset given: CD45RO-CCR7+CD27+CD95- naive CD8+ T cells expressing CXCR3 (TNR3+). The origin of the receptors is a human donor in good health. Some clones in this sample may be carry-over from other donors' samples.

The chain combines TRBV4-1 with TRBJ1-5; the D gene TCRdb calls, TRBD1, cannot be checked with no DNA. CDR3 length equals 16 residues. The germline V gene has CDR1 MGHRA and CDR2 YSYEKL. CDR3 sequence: CASSQIVGQSNQPQHF.

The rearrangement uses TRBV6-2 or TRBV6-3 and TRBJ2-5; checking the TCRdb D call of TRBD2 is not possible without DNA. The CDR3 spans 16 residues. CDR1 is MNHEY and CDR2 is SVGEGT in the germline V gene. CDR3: CASKGPEDSRLETQYF.

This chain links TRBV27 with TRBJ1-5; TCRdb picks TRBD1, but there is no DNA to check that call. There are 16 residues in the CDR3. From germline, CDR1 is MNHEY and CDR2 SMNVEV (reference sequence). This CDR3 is CASSLESTGGGQPQHF.

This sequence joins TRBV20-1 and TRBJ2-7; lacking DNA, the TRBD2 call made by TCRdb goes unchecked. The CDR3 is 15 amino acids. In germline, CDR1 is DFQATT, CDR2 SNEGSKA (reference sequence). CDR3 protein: CSAVDGSGSSYEQYF.

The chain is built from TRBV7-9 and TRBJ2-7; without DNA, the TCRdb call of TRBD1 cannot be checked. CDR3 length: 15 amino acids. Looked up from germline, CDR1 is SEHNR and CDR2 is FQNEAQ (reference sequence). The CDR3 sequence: CALEGDRAGSGEQYF.

The CDR3 spells CASSQEGETQYF. The V gene is TRBV14, the J gene TRBJ2-5. The CDR3 runs 12 residues. The germline CDR1 and CDR2 sequences are SGHDN and FVKESK.

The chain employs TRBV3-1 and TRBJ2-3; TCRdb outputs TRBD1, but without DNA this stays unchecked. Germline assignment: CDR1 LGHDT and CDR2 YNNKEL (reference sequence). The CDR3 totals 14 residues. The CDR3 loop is CASSQTGRTDTQYF.

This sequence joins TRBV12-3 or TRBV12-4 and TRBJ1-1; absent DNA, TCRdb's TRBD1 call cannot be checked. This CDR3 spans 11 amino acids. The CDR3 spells CAGGWVRRAFF.

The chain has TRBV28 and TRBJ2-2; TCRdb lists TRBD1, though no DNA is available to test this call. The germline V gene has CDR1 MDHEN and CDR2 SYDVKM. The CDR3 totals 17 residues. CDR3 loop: CASTPEARRTNTGELFF.

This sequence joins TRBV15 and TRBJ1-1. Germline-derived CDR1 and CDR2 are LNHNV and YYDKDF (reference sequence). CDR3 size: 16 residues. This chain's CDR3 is CATSRPFRHPYTEAFF.

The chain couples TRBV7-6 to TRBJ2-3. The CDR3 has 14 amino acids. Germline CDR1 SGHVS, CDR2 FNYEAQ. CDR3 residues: CASSFSGGTDTQYF.

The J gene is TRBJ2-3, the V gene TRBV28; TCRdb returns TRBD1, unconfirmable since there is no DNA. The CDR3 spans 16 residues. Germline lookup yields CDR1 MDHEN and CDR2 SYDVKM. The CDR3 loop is CASSSEQGLFTDTQYF.

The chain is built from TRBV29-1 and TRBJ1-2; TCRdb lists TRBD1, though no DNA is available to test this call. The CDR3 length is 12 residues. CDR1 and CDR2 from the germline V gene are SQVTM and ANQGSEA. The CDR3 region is CSVEGPGVGYTF.

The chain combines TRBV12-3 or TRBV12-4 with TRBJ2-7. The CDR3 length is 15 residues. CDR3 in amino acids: CASTAAAGLTYEQYF.

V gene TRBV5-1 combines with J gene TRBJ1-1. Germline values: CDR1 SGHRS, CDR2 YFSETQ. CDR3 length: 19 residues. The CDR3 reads CASSVGRYSVHPRNTEAFF.

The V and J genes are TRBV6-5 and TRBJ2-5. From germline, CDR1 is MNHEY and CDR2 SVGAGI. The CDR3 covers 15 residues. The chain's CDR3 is CASSYSSSAGETQYF.

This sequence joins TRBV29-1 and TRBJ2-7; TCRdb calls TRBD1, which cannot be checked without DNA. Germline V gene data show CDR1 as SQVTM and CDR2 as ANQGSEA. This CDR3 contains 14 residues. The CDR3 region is CSAYPTGIKSEQYF.

The CDR3 region is CASEETGGAFF. The rearrangement joins TRBV2 to TRBJ1-1; without DNA, the TCRdb call of TRBD1 cannot be checked. Per germline, CDR1 SNHLY and CDR2 FYNNEI. CDR3 size: 11 residues.

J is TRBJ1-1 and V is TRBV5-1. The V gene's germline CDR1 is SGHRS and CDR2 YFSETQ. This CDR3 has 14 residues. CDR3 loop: CASSSTRQNTEAFF.

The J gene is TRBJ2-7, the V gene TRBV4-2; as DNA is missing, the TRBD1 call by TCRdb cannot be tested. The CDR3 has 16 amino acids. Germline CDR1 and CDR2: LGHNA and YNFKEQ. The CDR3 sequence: CASSQDPDSSPTGQYF.

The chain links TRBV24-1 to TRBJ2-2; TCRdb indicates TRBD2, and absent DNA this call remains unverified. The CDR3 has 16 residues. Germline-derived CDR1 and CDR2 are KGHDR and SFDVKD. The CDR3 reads CATSDYSGASTGELFF.

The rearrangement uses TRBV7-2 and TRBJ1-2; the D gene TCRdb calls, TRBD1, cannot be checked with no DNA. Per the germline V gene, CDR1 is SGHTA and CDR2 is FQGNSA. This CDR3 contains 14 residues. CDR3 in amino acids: CASSLVPGDYGYTF.

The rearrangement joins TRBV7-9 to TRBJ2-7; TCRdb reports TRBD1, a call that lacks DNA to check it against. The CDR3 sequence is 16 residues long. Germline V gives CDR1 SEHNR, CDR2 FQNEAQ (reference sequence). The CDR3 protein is CASSTTVRESSYEQYF.

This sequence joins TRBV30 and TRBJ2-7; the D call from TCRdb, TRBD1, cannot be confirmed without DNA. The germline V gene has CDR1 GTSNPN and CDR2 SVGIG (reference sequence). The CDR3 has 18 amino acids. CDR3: CAWSDMGQGAKLSYEQYF.

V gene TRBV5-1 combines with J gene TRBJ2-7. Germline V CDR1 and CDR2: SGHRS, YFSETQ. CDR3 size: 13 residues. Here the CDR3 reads CASSPEPGYEQYF.

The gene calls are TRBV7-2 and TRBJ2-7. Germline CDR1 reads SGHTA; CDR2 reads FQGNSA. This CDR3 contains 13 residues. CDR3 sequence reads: CASSSDPTYEQYF. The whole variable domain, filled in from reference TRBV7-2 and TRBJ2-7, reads GAGVSQSPSNKVTEKGKDVELRCDPISGHTALYWYRQSLGQGLEFLIYFQGNSAPDKSGLPSDRFSAERTGGSVSTLTIQRTQQEDSAVYLCASSSDPTYEQYFGPGTRLTVT.

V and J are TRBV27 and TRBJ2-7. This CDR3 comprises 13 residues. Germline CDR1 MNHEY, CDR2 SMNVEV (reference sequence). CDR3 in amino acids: CASSFGVAYEQYF.

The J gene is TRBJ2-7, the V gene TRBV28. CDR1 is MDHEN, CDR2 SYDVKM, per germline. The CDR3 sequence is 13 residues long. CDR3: CASSFFSSYEQYF. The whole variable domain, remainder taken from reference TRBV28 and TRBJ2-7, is DVKVTQSSRYLVKRTGEKVFLECVQDMDHENMFWYRQDPGLGLRLIYFSYDVKMKEKGDIPEGYSVSREKKERFSLILESASTNQTSMYLCASSFFSSYEQYFGPGTRLTVT.